This TCR beta chain was documented in a study of OX40 agonist ivuxolimab in advanced cancers. TCRdb keeps only in-frame clones here, not all; method: immunoSEQ multiplex PCR. The table records approximately 78,000 clones, about 87% of them present only once. Study observations and caveats: Nonresponders, in some cases, also had low normalized T-cell clonal expansion.

As regards this clone: Antigen: not known.

The CDR3 has 16 amino acids. The junction had 8 bases not matched to a gene; V was cut back by 3 bases and J by 2 bases. Germline CDR1 reads SGHNT; CDR2 reads YYREEE (reference sequence). The V call is TRBV5-4, the J call TRBJ1-2, with 9 bases that match TRBD1. This TCR was sampled from an adult with an advanced solid tumor such as melanoma, head and neck, liver or kidney cancer. The material sequenced was CD4+ or CD8+ T cells sorted from blood, taken in a trial of the OX40 agonist ivuxolimab. CDR3 DNA: TGTGCCAGCAGCTCACTCTATGGGACAGGGAACTATGGCTACACCTTC. It translates to CASSSLYGTGNYGYTF.